One sample yielded the 15 T cell receptor beta chains listed below, sequenced in a study of identical twins. MiXCR, run by TCRdb on the 5' RACE reads, gives a single entry per CDR3 protein. The table shows 600,000 to 700,000 distinct CDR3 sequences, with around 20% occurring only once. These data are also associated with another study on T cells expressing NK-cell markers.

Specimen: PBMCs. Receptors originate from a woman between 18 and 29 years old in good health.

This clonotype was recorded many times. CDR3 protein: CSVEDLAAEQYF. CDR3 DNA sequence: TGCAGCGTTGAAGATCTAGCTGCCGAGCAGTACTTC. This rearrangement joins TRBV29-1 to TRBJ2-7, with D possibly matching TRBD2 (5 bases). CDR1 and CDR2 from the germline V gene are SQVTM and ANQGSEA. Trimming pared 0 bases from V and 6 bases from J, leaving 9 bases between. CDR3 length equals 12 residues.

This clonotype turned up a few times. The rearrangement joins TRBV6-2 or TRBV6-3 to TRBJ2-7; 13 bases align to TRBD2. The CDR3 has 13 residues. Per germline, CDR1 MNHEY and CDR2 SVGEGT. Trimming at V came to 10 bases and at J to 5 bases, leaving 5 bases not matched to a gene. CDR3 region: CAIRTSGSNEQYF. The CDR3 nucleotides are TGTGCCATCCGGACTAGCGGGAGTAACGAGCAGTACTTC.

This clonotype was recorded many times. This chain connects TRBV20-1 to TRBJ1-1; tentative D call: TRBD1 (5 bases). CDR1 DFQATT and CDR2 SNEGSKA come from the germline V gene (reference sequence). V was trimmed by 6 bases and J by 6 bases, leaving 14 bases between them. This CDR3 has 12 residues. CDR3 sequence: CSATGGGSEAFF. The CDR3 coding sequence is TGCAGTGCGACGGGCGGGGGTTCTGAAGCTTTCTTT.

The rearrangement links TRBV12-3 or TRBV12-4 to TRBJ1-1; the D gene is possibly TRBD1 (5 bases). This CDR3 comprises 11 residues. Trimming stripped 4 bases from V and 9 bases from J, with 9 bases between. CDR3 nucleotide sequence: TGTGCCAGCAGTTCGACAGTTAAAGCTTTCTTT. Its protein is CASSSTVKAFF.

The chain links TRBV27 to TRBJ1-1; D ambiguous. Germline assignment: CDR1 MNHEY and CDR2 SMNVEV (reference sequence). V was shortened by 3 bases and J by 4 bases, with 12 bases between the two germline ends. The CDR3 length is 14 residues. CDR3 bases: TGTGCCAGCAGTTTTCGGGGTTGGGGCACTGAAGCTTTCTTT. Protein: CASSFRGWGTEAFF.

This chain links TRBV6-5 with TRBJ2-1; no definite D call. V dropped 0 bases and J dropped 9 bases, with 9 bases sitting between them. Germline V lookup: CDR1 MNHEY, CDR2 SVGAGI. The CDR3 contains 13 residues. CDR3 sequence (DNA): TGTGCCAGCAGTTACTCGATGTCTACTGAGCAGTTCTTC. It yields the protein CASSYSMSTEQFF.

This clonotype was seen a handful of times. This chain joins TRBV4-3 and TRBJ2-3; D possibly corresponds to TRBD2 (6 bases). V lost 2 bases and J 7 bases, leaving 22 bases between the germline ends. This CDR3 region has 17 residues. CDR1 is LGHNA and CDR2 is YSLEER in the germline V gene. CDR3 nucleotides: TGCGCCAGCAGCCAAACCGGGACCACCGGGAGTGGAAATACGCAGTATTTT. As protein: CASSQTGTTGSGNTQYF.

The chain joins TRBV20-1 to TRBJ1-1, with TRBD1 identical over 8 bases. J was trimmed by 3 bases and V by 7 bases; bases with no gene match: 4. CDR3 length: 12 amino acids. Germline CDR1 and CDR2: DFQATT and SNEGSKA (reference sequence). The CDR3 DNA sequence: TGCAGTGTCAGACAGGGGTACACTGAAGCTTTCTTT. This encodes CSVRQGYTEAFF.

The chain couples TRBV7-2 to TRBJ1-5; no clear D gene. Trimming took off 0 bases at V and 7 bases at J, with 7 bases between the two ends. CDR1 is SGHTA and CDR2 is FQGNSA in the germline V gene. The CDR3 consists of 13 residues. In DNA, the CDR3 is TGTGCCAGCAGCTTAGCGCCCCGGCAGCCCCAGCATTTT. It is translated as CASSLAPRQPQHF.

V usage is TRBV20-1 and J usage is TRBJ1-1; D is uncertain. Germline V gene lookup returns CDR1 DFQATT and CDR2 SNEGSKA (reference sequence). This CDR3 region has 13 residues. V lost 6 bases to trimming and J lost 3 bases, with 14 bases between them. CDR3 nucleotide sequence: TGCAGTGCAATGACCGCCGGGGACACTGAAGCTTTCTTT. Amino acid sequence: CSAMTAGDTEAFF.

This clonotype was observed a handful of times. The chain is built from TRBV12-3 or TRBV12-4 and TRBJ1-1; D is perhaps TRBD1 (6 bases). Trimming removed 5 bases at V and 4 bases at J, with 20 bases between. The CDR3 sequence is 16 residues long. CDR3 sequence: CASSIIQGRVGTEAFF. The CDR3 coding sequence is TGTGCCAGCAGTATCATACAGGGTAGGGTTGGCACTGAAGCTTTCTTT.

A few counts support this clonotype. V is TRBV4-3 and J is TRBJ1-1, with D perhaps matching TRBD1 (5 bases). This CDR3 region has 16 residues. Germline V gene lookup returns CDR1 LGHNA and CDR2 YSLEER. Between the trimmed V and J ends, which lost 0 bases and 1 base, there was a span of 12 bases. CDR3 amino acids: CASSQEGHTPNTEAFF. DNA for the CDR3: TGCGCCAGCAGCCAAGAGGGGCACACACCGAACACTGAAGCTTTCTTT.

The chain uses TRBV4-3 and TRBJ2-2; 9 nucleotides match TRBD2. With 3 bases clipped from V and 8 bases from J, the junction kept 7 bases outside the gene matches. Germline V lookup: CDR1 LGHNA, CDR2 YSLEER. The CDR3 runs to 15 residues. This CDR3 reads CASSQERGAFGELFF. The CDR3 bases are TGCGCCAGCAGCCAGGAGCGGGGGGCGTTTGGGGAGCTGTTTTTT.

This clonotype was detected only a few times. The chain employs TRBV5-1 and TRBJ2-4; D not resolved. The ends were cut back, 3 bases at V and 0 bases at J, with 10 bases in the middle. The CDR3 contains 15 residues. The V gene's germline CDR1 is SGHRS and CDR2 YFSETQ. In DNA, the CDR3 is TGCGCCAGCAGCTGGGGATTACTAGCCAAAAACATTCAGTACTTC. Its protein is CASSWGLLAKNIQYF.

The chain joins TRBV29-1 to TRBJ2-5; either TRBD1 or TRBD2 may fit D (5 bases each). The CDR3 length is 12 residues. The V end was cut by 6 bases, the J end by 2 bases, with 10 bases between. Per the germline V gene, CDR1 is SQVTM and CDR2 is ANQGSEA. The CDR3, as DNA: TGCAGCGTGAGGGGTTATCAAGAGACCCAGTACTTC. This sequence encodes CSVRGYQETQYF.